This T cell receptor beta chain was sequenced for a study of T cells in Graves' hyperthyroidism and ophthalmopathy. Criteria for exclusion of patients were uncontrolled infection, other autoimmune disease, pregnancy or lactation. The diagnoses drew upon clinical symptoms, serum thyroxine and TRAb, thyroid ultrasound and orbital computed tomography. CDR3 size: 16 residues. V lost 7 bases, J lost 4 bases, and 22 bases lay in between. The germline V gene encodes CDR1 MDHEN and CDR2 SYDVKM. Many counts were recorded for this clonotype. The antigen remains unidentified. Points from the study as a whole: Most expanded thyroid clonotypes above 0.001 recurred in blood. Stable hyperthyroidism was separated from ophthalmopathy by a model based on 13 V-J features.

Amplified TCR beta CDR3 regions came from RNA transcripts. HTBI primers drove first-round RT-PCR of the TCR CDR3. TCRdb processed the multiplex PCR reads anew with MiXCR; each CDR3 protein has one entry. The table records 470,000 or so distinct CDR3 sequences, more than 20% of them present only once. This sequence originates from a man aged 18-30 years with Graves' hyperthyroidism. Sequencing input: blood. The chain couples TRBV28 to TRBJ1-2; D perhaps matches TRBD1 (5 bases). The DNA for the CDR3 is TGTGCCAGCACCGGGCTAGCCCGGGGGATCGCCTATGGCTACACCTTC. As protein: CASTGLARGIAYGYTF.